The source of this T cell receptor beta chain is a study of T cells expressing NK-cell markers. The overall study: The authors derived TCR beta repertoires from sorted CD3+CD56+NKG2C+, CD3+CD56+NKG2C- and CD3+CD56-NKG2C+ T cells. The eight sequenced donors comprised seven who were HCMV-seropositive and one who was seronegative. General observations from the study: The same clonotypes also predominated in the CD3+CD56-NKG2C+ fraction of a handful of donors.

A note on this clonotype: No antigen is known for it.

This CDR3 region has 14 residues. CDR1 and CDR2 (germline): DFQATT, SNEGSKA (reference sequence). Making the TCR beta cDNA relied on 5'RACE template switching with UMIs. With the 5' RACE reads reprocessed, TCRdb shows one record per CDR3 protein and no DNA. Recorded here are around 260,000 distinct CDR3 sequences; the top ten clones represent 4% to 5%. This receptor was obtained from a woman between 18 and 75 years old in good health. Material for sequencing was blood T cells: a sorted CD56 or NKG2C T cell subset, CD4+ or CD8+ T cells, or bulk PBMC T cells (not recorded which). The chain combines TRBV20-1 with TRBJ1-1. The CDR3 spells CSAPHTQINTEAFF.